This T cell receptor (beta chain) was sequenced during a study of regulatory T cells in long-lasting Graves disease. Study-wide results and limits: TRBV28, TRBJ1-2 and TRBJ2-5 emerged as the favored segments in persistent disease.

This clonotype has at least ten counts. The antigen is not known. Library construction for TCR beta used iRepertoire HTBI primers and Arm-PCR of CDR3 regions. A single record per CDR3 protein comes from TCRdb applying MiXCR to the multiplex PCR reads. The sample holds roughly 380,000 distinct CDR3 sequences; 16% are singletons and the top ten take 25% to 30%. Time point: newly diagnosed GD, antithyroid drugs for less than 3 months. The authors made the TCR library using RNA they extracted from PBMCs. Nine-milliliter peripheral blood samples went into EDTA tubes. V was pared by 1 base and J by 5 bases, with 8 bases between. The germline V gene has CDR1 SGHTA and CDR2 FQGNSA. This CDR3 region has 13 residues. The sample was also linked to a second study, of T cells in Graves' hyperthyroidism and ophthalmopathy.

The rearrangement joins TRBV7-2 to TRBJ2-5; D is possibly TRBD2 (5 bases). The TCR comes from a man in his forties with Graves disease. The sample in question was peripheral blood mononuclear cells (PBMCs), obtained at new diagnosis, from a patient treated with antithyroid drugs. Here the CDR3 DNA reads TGTGCCAGCAGCTTAGTCCGGAGGGAGACCCAGTACTTC. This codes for CASSLVRRETQYF.